This T cell receptor beta chain stems from a study of blood T cell repertoires in COVID-19. This CDR3 spans 14 amino acids. Trimming stripped 1 base from V and 2 bases from J, with 7 bases between. The germline CDR1 and CDR2 sequences are SGHAT and FQNNGV. Measured with immunoSEQ multiplex PCR; TCRdb has only the in-frame clones, and not every one. The table lists about 49,000 clones, 70% to 90% of them singletons, with 10% to 15% in the top ten. Sequencing was performed on peripheral blood. V gene TRBV11-2 combines with J gene TRBJ2-3, with D possibly TRBD2 on 6 matching bases. The receptor was derived from a man at least 80 years old with acute or convalescent COVID-19. The CDR3, as DNA: TGTGCCAGCAGCTTAGGCGGGACCACAGATACGCAGTATTTT. Translating gives CASSLGGTTDTQYF.